Sequencing of this TCR beta chain was carried out in a study of blood T cell repertoires in COVID-19. Study-level background: COVID-19 samples, acute and convalescent, were from the United States, Italy and Spain.

The CDR3 is made up of 16 amino acids. Sequenced by immunoSEQ multiplex PCR; TCRdb stores in-frame clones only, minus some. The sample shows roughly 180,000 clones, about four fifths of them seen only once. The chain recombines TRBV21-1 with TRBJ1-2. TRBV21-1 is assigned pseudogene status. Specimen: peripheral blood. The TCR originated in a woman between 40 and 50 years old with COVID-19, enrolled during active disease. The CDR3 DNA reads as TGTGCCAGCAGCTCTCGGTCGAGGGAGACGAGCTATGGCTACACCTTC. Its protein product is CASSSRSRETSYGYTF.